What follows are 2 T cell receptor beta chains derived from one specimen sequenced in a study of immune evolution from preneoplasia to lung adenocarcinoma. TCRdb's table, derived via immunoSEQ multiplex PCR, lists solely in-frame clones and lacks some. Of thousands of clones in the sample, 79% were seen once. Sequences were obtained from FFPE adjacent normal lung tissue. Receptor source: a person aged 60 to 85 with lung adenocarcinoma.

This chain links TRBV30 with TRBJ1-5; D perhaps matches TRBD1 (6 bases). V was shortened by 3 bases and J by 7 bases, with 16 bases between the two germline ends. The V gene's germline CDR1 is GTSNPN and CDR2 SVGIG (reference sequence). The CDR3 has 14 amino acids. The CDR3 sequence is CAWSAGGGGQPQHF. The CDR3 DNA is TGTGCCTGGAGCGCGGGCGGGGGGGGCCAGCCCCAGCATTTT.

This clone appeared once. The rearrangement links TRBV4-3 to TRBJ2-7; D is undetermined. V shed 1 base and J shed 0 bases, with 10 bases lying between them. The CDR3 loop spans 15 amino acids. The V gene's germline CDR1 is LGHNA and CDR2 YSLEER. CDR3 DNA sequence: TGCGCCAGCAGCCAAGCCCTCGACGGCTCCTACGAGCAGTACTTC. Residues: CASSQALDGSYEQYF.